Listed here are 21 T cell receptor beta chains from one sample, sequenced in a study of T cells in Graves' hyperthyroidism and ophthalmopathy (dated by TCRdb to about 2019). The receptor library was made with multiplex PCR. Sequencing was carried out with an Illumina HiSeq 2000. Amplification of TCR beta CDR3 regions was carried out from RNA transcripts. For the first round of RT-PCR on the TCR CDR3, the HTBI primer set was used together with the Qiagen OneStep RT-PCR kit. Using fastp trimming at Q25 and MiXCR clonotype assembly, TCRdb reanalyzed the public sequencing data and kept in-frame beta chains. CDR3 protein sequences are deduplicated, and each keeps its most common genes and DNA. The sample has some 530,000 distinct CDR3 sequences on record, 20% to 25% of them singletons. Approximately 49% of the sample is held by the ten biggest clonotypes. Sequenced: blood. All receptors derive from a woman in her 70s with Graves' ophthalmopathy.

This clonotype was observed a few times. The V and J genes are TRBV10-3 and TRBJ2-7; 7 bases agree with TRBD2. Germline V gives CDR1 ENHRY, CDR2 SYGVKD. V lost 2 bases and J lost 5; bases outside the gene matches: 0. CDR3 length: 12 residues. CDR3 sequence reads: CAISEGGDEQYF. The CDR3 DNA reads as TGTGCCATCAGTGAGGGGGGGGACGAGCAGTACTTC.

This clonotype was detected many times. The chain links TRBV27 to TRBJ1-6; 11 bases agree with TRBD1. The CDR3 has 15 amino acids. Losses at the gene ends were 1 base for V and 9 bases for J; bases not matched to a gene: 2. In germline, CDR1 is MNHEY, CDR2 SMNVEV (reference sequence). CDR3 loop: CASSLLGTGGSPLHF. In DNA form, the CDR3 reads TGTGCCAGCAGTTTATTGGGGACAGGGGGTTCACCCCTCCACTTT.

In its sample, this clonotype was seen many times. The rearrangement links TRBV12-3 or TRBV12-4 to TRBJ2-5, with a weak D call TRBD2 (6 bases). The CDR3 is 14 amino acids. V gave up 5 bases and J gave up 5 bases, with 15 bases separating them. Here the CDR3 DNA reads TGTGCCAGCAGTACCCGACTAGGAAAGGAGACCCAGTACTTC. It encodes CASSTRLGKETQYF.

This clonotype was seen a few times. The chain is built from TRBV20-1 and TRBJ1-1, with a tentative D call TRBD1 (6 bases). The CDR3 has 13 amino acids. Germline CDR1 is DFQATT and CDR2 is SNEGSKA (reference sequence). The V end lost 3 bases, the J end lost 4 bases, and 12 bases lay between the germline ends. CDR3 protein: CSARAGVSTEAFF. CDR3 DNA: TGCAGTGCTAGGGCAGGGGTCAGCACTGAAGCTTTCTTT.

This clonotype came up a few times. This chain uses TRBV4-3 with TRBJ2-5; 9 bases map to TRBD1. V shed 1 base, J shed 1 base, and the junction held 1 base outside the gene matches. Germline V gene sequence: CDR1 LGHNA, CDR2 YSLEER. CDR3 size: 15 residues. The CDR3: CASSQVGQGQETQYF. The CDR3 DNA follows: TGCGCCAGCAGCCAAGTGGGACAGGGCCAAGAGACCCAGTACTTC.

The chain combines TRBV5-1 with TRBJ2-1; 15 bases fit TRBD2. This CDR3 comprises 15 residues. The germline V gene has CDR1 SGHRS and CDR2 YFSETQ. With 3 bases clipped from V and 9 bases from J, the junction kept 4 bases outside the gene matches. The CDR3 sequence is CASSSGLAGGTEQFF. The CDR3 bases are TGCGCCAGCAGCTCGGGACTAGCGGGAGGTACTGAGCAGTTCTTC.

The chain recombines TRBV5-1 with TRBJ2-1; the D is unclear. The germline V gene encodes CDR1 SGHRS and CDR2 YFSETQ. Trimming left V 3 bases short and J 8 bases short, with 21 bases between. This CDR3 has 16 residues. CDR3 in DNA: TGCGCCAGCAGCTCGTGGCGTCGGAGCCCAGGCCATGAGCAGTTCTTC. Translating gives CASSSWRRSPGHEQFF.

This clonotype has a count of ten or more. The chain has TRBV20-1 and TRBJ2-5; possibly TRBD2 for D (6 bases). The CDR3 totals 13 residues. Germline CDR1 DFQATT, CDR2 SNEGSKA (reference sequence). V was clipped by 4 bases and J by 5 bases, with 14 bases between them. CDR3 residues: CSATSGLGETQYF. The DNA for the CDR3 is TGCAGTGCTACAAGCGGGTTGGGCGAGACCCAGTACTTC.

The CDR3 coding sequence is TGTGCCAGTAGTACCCTCCGGGACAGGGCGGCCGAGCAGTACTTC. Amino acid sequence: CASSTLRDRAAEQYF. The chain has TRBV19 and TRBJ2-7; 9 bases fit TRBD1. The CDR3 covers 15 residues. Germline lookup yields CDR1 LNHDA and CDR2 SQIVND (reference sequence). V shed 4 bases, J shed 6 bases, and the junction held 10 bases outside the gene matches.

Worth noting for this clonotype: A much larger clone differs by one base, so this may be a read error. The chain carries TRBV12-3 or TRBV12-4 and TRBJ1-5; D is undetermined. CDR3 length: 13 amino acids. V was cut by 1 base and J by 9 bases, with 10 bases left in between. The CDR3 loop is CASSLGGDRPQHF. The CDR3 nucleotides read TGTGCCAGCAGTTTAGGTGGGGATCGGCCCCAGCATTTT.

This clonotype was recorded many times. This rearrangement joins TRBV3-1 to TRBJ1-5; 8 bases agree with TRBD1. This CDR3 spans 17 amino acids. Per germline, CDR1 LGHDT and CDR2 YNNKEL (reference sequence). Trimming removed 4 bases from V and 5 bases from J; junction bases left unmatched: 13. The CDR3 reads CASSPFKDRERDQPQHF. The CDR3 coding sequence is TGTGCCAGCAGCCCTTTCAAGGACAGGGAGAGGGATCAGCCCCAGCATTTT.

This clonotype was found many times. The J gene is TRBJ1-5, the V gene TRBV28; D is unresolved. This CDR3 has 14 residues. CDR1 and CDR2 from the germline V gene are MDHEN and SYDVKM. Deletions cut 7 bases from V and 2 bases from J, with 12 bases between. This CDR3 reads CASNQLAGNQPQHF. The CDR3 DNA follows: TGTGCCAGCAACCAGTTAGCGGGCAATCAGCCCCAGCATTTT.

The sample holds a few counts of this clonotype. The chain joins TRBV13 to TRBJ2-4, with 7 bases fitting TRBD1. The V segment lost 4 bases and the J segment 6 bases; nucleotides outside the gene matches: 9. Germline V gene data show CDR1 as PRHDT and CDR2 as FYEKMQ (reference sequence). The CDR3 length is 15 residues. CDR3 coding DNA: TGTGCCAGCAGCTCCTGGGGGACAGTCGGAAACATTCAGTACTTC. Its protein product is CASSSWGTVGNIQYF.

This clonotype was observed at least ten times. Here the CDR3 DNA reads TGTGCCACCAGGACTAGCGGAGGCACAGATACGCAGTATTTT. The encoded protein is CATRTSGGTDTQYF. The rearrangement links TRBV6-1 to TRBJ2-3; 10 bases map to TRBD2. J was trimmed by 1 base and V by 10 bases; bases with no gene match: 5. The CDR3 length is 14 residues. Germline V gene sequence: CDR1 MNHNS, CDR2 SASEGT.

The chain has TRBV5-1 and TRBJ1-1, with D tentatively TRBD1 (5 bases). V was shortened by 0 bases and J by 4 bases, with 10 bases between the two germline ends. The CDR3 loop spans 14 amino acids. Germline V gene sequence: CDR1 SGHRS, CDR2 YFSETQ. For the CDR3, the DNA is TGCGCCAGCAGCTTGGACGCAGGGACCACTGAAGCTTTCTTT. It encodes CASSLDAGTTEAFF.

The V and J genes are TRBV20-1 and TRBJ1-2; tentatively, D is TRBD1 (6 bases). Between the trimmed V and J ends, which lost 6 bases and 8 bases, there was a span of 16 bases. CDR1 and CDR2 (germline): DFQATT, SNEGSKA (reference sequence). The CDR3 is 12 residues long. The CDR3 bases are TGCAGTGCCGCCCCGATAGGGGGAGGCTACACCTTC. It codes for CSAAPIGGGYTF.

J is TRBJ2-5 and V is TRBV6-2 or TRBV6-3, with TRBD2 matching 11 bases. Germline V gene data show CDR1 as MNHEY and CDR2 as SVGEGT. V shed 8 bases and J 4 bases; nucleotides not matched to a gene: 0. This CDR3 is built from 12 residues. The CDR3 sequence: CASGLAGETQYF. CDR3 sequence (DNA): TGTGCCAGCGGACTAGCGGGAGAGACCCAGTACTTC.

As to this clonotype: This may stem from a read error, because a much larger clone lies one nucleotide away. The chain recombines TRBV29-1 with TRBJ1-2; no firm D call. The CDR3 is made up of 11 amino acids. The germline gives CDR1 SQVTM, CDR2 ANQGSEA. In DNA, the CDR3 is TGCAGCGTTGAGAAGGACGTTGGCTGCACCTTC. This sequence encodes CSVEKDVGCTF.

This clonotype was counted only a few times. The rearrangement uses TRBV6-2 or TRBV6-3 and TRBJ2-7, with D hard to call. V was trimmed by 0 bases and J by 3 bases, leaving 6 bases between them. The CDR3 is 13 amino acids. The V gene's germline CDR1 is MNHEY and CDR2 SVGEGT. This CDR3 is CASSYSRSYEQYF. DNA for the CDR3: TGTGCCAGCAGTTACTCGAGGAGCTACGAGCAGTACTTC.

The chain joins TRBV27 to TRBJ1-1; a possible D gene is TRBD1 (5 bases). The CDR3 is 12 residues long. The V end was cut by 4 bases, the J end by 8 bases, with 11 bases between. CDR1 MNHEY and CDR2 SMNVEV come from the germline V gene (reference sequence). The CDR3 loop is CASSSFWGEAFF. For the CDR3, the DNA is TGTGCCAGCAGTTCATTTTGGGGGGAAGCTTTCTTT.

The V and J genes are TRBV20-1 and TRBJ2-7; D might be TRBD2 (6 bases). The V and J ends lost 3 bases and 0 bases respectively, with 12 bases between them. The CDR3 runs 14 residues. Looked up from germline, CDR1 is DFQATT and CDR2 is SNEGSKA (reference sequence). This chain's CDR3 is CSASGDGSSYEQYF. DNA for the CDR3: TGCAGTGCTAGTGGGGACGGGAGCTCCTACGAGCAGTACTTC.